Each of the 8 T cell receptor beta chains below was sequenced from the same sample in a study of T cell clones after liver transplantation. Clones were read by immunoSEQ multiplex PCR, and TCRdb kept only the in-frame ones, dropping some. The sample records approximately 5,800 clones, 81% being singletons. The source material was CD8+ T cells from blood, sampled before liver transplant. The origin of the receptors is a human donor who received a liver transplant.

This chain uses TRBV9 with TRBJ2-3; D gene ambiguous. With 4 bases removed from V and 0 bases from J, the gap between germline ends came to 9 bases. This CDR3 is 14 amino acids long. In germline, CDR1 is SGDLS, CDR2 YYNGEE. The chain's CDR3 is CASSIRESTDTQYF. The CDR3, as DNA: TGTGCCAGCAGCATAAGAGAGAGCACAGATACGCAGTATTTT.

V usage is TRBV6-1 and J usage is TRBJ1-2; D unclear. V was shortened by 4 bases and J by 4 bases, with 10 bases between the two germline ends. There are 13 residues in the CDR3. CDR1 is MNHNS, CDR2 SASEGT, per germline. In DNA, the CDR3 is TGTGCCAGCAGTGCCTCAGCTGGCTATGGCTACACCTTC. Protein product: CASSASAGYGYTF.

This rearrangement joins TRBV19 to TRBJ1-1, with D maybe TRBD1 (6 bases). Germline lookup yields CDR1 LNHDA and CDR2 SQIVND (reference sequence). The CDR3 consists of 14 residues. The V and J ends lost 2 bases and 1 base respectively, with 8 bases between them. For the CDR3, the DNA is TGTGCCAGTAGTATACAAGGGGGGAACACTGAAGCTTTCTTT. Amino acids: CASSIQGGNTEAFF.

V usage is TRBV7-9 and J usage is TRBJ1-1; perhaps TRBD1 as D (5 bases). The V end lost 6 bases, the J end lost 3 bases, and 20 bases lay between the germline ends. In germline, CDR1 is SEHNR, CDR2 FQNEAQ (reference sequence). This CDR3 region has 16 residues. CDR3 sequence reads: CASSLNGGFGDTEAFF. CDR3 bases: TGTGCCAGCAGTCTAAACGGGGGGTTCGGGGACACTGAAGCTTTCTTT.

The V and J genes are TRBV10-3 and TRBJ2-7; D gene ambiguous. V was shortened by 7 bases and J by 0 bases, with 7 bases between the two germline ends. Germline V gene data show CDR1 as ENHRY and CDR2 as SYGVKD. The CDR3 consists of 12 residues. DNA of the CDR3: TGTGCCATCACCCCTTCCTCCTACGAGCAGTACTTC. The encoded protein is CAITPSSYEQYF.

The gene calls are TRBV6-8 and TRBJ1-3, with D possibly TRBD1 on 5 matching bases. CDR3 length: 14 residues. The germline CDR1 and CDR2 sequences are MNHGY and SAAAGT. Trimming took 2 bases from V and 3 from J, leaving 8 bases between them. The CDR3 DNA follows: TGTGCCAGCAGTTACAGGGGCTATGGAAACACCATATATTTT. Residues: CASSYRGYGNTIYF.

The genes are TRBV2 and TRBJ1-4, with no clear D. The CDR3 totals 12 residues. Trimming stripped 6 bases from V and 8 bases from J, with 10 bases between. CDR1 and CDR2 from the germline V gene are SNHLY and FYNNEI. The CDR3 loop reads CASRDFAEKLFF. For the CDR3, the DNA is TGTGCCAGCAGGGATTTCGCGGAAAAACTGTTTTTT. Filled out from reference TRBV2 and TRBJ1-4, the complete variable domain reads EPEVTQTPSHQVTQMGQEVILRCVPISNHLYFYWYRQILGQKVEFLVSFYNNEISEKSEIFDDQFSVERPDGSNFTLKIRSTKLEDSAMYFCASRDFAEKLFFGSGTQLSVL.

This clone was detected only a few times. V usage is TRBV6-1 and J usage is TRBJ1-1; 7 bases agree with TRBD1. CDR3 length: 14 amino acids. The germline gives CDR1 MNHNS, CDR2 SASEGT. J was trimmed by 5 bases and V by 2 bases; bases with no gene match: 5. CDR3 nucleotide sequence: TGTGCCAGCAGTGAATACAGGGGTTGGACTGAAGCTTTCTTT. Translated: CASSEYRGWTEAFF.